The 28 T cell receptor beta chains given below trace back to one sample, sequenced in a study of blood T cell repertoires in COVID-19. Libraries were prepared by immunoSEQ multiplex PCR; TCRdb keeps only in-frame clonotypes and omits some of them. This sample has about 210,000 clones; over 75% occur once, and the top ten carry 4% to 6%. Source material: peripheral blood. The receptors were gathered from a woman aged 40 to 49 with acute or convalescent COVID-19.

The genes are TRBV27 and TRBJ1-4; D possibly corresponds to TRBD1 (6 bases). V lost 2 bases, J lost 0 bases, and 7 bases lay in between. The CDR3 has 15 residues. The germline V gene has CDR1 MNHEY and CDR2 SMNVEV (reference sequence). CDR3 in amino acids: CASSLGGTTNEKLFF. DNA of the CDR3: TGTGCCAGCAGTTTAGGGGGCACAACTAATGAAAAACTGTTTTTT.

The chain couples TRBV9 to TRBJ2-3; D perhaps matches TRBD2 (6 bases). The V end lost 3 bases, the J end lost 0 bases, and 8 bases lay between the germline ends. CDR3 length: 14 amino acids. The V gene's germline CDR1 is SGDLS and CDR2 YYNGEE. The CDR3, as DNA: TGTGCCAGCAGCGCGGGGGTGAGCACAGATACGCAGTATTTT. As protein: CASSAGVSTDTQYF.

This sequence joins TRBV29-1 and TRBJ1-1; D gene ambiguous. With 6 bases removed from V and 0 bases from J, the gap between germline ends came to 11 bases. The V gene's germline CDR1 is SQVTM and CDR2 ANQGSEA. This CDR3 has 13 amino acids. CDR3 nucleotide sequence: TGCAGCGTGGGGAGGAAATTGAACACTGAAGCTTTCTTT. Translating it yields CSVGRKLNTEAFF.

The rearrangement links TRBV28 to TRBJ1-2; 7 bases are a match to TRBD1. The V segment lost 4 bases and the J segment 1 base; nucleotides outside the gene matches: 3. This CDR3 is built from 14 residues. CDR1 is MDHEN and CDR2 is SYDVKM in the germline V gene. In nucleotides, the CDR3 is TGTGCCAGCAGTTCGGGACAGTTTAACTATGGCTACACCTTC. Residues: CASSSGQFNYGYTF.

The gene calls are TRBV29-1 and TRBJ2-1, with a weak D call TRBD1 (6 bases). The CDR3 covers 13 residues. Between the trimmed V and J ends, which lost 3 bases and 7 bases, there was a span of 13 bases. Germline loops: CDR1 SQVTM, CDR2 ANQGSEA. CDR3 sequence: CSVDILGTNEQFF. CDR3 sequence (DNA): TGCAGCGTTGATATTCTGGGGACAAATGAGCAGTTCTTC.

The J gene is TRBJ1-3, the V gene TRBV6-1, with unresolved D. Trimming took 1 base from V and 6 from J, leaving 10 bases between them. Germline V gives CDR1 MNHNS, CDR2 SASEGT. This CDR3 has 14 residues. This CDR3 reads CASSEGAVKNTIYF. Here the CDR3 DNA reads TGTGCCAGCAGTGAAGGGGCAGTGAAAAACACCATATATTTT.

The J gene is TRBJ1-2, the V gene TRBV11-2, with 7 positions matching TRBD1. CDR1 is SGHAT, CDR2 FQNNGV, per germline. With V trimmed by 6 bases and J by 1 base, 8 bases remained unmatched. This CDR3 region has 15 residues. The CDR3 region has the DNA TGTGCCAGCAGACCCCTTAGGGACAGTAACTATGGCTACACCTTC. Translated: CASRPLRDSNYGYTF.

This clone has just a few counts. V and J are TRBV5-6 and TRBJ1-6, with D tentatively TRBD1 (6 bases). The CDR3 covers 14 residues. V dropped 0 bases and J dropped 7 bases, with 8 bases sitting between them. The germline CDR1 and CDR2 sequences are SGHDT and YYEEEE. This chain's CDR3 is CASSLEQGNSPLHF. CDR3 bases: TGTGCCAGCAGCTTGGAACAGGGAAATTCACCCCTCCACTTT.

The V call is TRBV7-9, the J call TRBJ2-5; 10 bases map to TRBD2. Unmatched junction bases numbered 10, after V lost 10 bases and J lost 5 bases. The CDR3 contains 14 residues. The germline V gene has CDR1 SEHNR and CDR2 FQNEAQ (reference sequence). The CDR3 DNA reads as TGTGCCACTGATGCTAGCGGGGGAGGGGAGACCCAGTACTTC. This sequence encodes CATDASGGGETQYF.

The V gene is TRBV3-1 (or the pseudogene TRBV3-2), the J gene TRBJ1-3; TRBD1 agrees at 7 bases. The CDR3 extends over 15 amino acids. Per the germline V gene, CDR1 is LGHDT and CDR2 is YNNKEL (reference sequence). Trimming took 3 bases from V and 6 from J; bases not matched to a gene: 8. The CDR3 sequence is CASSHMDRITNTIYF. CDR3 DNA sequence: TGTGCCAGCAGCCATATGGACAGGATTACAAACACCATATATTTT.

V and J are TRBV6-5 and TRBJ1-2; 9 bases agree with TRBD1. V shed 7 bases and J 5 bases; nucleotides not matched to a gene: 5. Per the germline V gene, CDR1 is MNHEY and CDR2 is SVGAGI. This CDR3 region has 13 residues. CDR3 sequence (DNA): TGTGCCAGCAAAACAGGGGGCGGGTATGGCTACACCTTC. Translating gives CASKTGGGYGYTF.

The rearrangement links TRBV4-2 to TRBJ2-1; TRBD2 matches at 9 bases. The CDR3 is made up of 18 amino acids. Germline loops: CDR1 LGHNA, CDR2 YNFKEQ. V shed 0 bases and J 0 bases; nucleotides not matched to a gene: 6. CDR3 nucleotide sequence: TGTGCCAGCAGCCAAGATGGAGCGGGGGGAATCTCCTACAATGAGCAGTTCTTC. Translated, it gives CASSQDGAGGISYNEQFF.

Here the CDR3 reads CASSETTGSGELFF. For the CDR3, the DNA is TGTGCCAGCAGTGAAACCACAGGGTCCGGGGAGCTGTTTTTT. J is TRBJ2-2 and V is TRBV6-1; tentative D call: TRBD1 (6 bases). The CDR3 runs to 14 residues. Germline CDR1 is MNHNS and CDR2 is SASEGT. Trimming removed 2 bases at V and 6 bases at J, with 10 bases between.

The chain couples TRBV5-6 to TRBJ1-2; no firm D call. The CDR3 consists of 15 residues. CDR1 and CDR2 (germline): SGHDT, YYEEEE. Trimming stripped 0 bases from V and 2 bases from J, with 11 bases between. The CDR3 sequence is CASSLVWSPNYGYTF. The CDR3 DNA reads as TGTGCCAGCAGCTTGGTTTGGAGCCCGAACTATGGCTACACCTTC.

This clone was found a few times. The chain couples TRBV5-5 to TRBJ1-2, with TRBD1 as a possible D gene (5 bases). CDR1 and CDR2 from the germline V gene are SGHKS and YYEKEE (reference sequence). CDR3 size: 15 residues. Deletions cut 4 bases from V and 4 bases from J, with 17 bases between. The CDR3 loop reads CASSPQAQVPYGYTF. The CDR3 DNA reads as TGTGCCAGCAGCCCTCAGGCACAGGTCCCCTATGGCTACACCTTC.

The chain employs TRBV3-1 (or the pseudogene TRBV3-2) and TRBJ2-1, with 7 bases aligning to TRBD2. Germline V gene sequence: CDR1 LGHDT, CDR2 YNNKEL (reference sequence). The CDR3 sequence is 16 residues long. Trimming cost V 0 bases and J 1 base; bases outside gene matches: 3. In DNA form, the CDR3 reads TGTGCCAGCAGCCAAGATGACGGGGGGTCCTACAATGAGCAGTTCTTC. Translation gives CASSQDDGGSYNEQFF.

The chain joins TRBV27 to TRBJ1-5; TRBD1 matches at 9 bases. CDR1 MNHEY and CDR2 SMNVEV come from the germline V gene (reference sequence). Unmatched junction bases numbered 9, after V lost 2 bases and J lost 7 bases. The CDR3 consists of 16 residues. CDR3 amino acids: CASSLRDRERAQPQHF. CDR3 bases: TGTGCCAGCAGTTTACGGGACAGGGAAAGGGCGCAGCCCCAGCATTTT.

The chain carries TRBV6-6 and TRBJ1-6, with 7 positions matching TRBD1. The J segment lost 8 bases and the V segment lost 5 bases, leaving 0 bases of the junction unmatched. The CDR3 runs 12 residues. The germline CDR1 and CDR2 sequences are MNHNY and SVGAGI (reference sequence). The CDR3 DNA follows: TGTGCCAGCAGTCAGGGGGATTCACCCCTCCACTTT. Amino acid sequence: CASSQGDSPLHF.

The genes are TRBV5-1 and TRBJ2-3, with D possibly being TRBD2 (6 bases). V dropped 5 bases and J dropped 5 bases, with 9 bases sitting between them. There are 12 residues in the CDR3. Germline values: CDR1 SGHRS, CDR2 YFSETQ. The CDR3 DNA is TGCGCCAGCAGAGAGGGAGGAGATACGCAGTATTTT. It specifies CASREGGDTQYF.

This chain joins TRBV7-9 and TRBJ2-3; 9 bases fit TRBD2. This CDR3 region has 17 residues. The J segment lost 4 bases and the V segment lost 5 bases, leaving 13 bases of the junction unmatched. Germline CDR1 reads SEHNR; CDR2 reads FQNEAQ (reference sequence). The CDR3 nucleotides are TGTGCCAGCAGCCGGTGGGGCGGGGGGGCCGTGGCAGATACGCAGTATTTT. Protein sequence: CASSRWGGGAVADTQYF.

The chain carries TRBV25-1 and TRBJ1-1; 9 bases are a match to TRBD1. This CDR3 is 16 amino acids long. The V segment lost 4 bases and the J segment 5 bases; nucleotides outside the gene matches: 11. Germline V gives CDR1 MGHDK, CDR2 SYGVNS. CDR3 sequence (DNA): TGTGCCAGCAGTGCCCGGACAGGGGCGGGGGGTACTGAAGCTTTCTTT. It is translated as CASSARTGAGGTEAFF. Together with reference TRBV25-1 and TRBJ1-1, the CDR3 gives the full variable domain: EADIYQTPRYLVIGTGKKITLECSQTMGHDKMYWYQQDPGMELHLIHYSYGVNSTEKGDLSSESTVSRIRTEHFPLTLESARPSHTSQYLCASSARTGAGGTEAFFGQGTRLTVV.

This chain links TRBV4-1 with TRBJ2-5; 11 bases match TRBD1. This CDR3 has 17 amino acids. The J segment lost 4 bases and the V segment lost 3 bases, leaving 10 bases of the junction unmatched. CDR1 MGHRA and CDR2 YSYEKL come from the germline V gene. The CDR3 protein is CASSQPFGQGAGETQYF. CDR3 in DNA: TGCGCCAGCAGCCAGCCTTTCGGACAGGGGGCGGGAGAGACCCAGTACTTC.

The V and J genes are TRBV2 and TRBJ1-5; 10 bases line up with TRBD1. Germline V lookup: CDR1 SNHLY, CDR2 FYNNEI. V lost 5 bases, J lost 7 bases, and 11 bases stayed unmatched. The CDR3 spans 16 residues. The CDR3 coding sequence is TGTGCCAGCAGTCTGGACAGGGGGTCCGGAAGACAGCCCCAGCATTTT. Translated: CASSLDRGSGRQPQHF.

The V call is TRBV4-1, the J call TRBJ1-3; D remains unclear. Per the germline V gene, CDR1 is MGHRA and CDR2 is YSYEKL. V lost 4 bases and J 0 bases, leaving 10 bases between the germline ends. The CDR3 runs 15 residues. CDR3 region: CASSPTFSSGNTIYF. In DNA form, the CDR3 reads TGCGCCAGCAGCCCGACTTTTAGCTCTGGAAACACCATATATTTT.

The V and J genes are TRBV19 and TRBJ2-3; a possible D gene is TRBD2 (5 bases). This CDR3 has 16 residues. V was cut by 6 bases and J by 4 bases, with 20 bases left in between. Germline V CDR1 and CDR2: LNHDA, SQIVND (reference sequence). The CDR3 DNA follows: TGTGCCAGTAGCCCCTTATGGAGCGGTGGACCAGATACGCAGTATTTT. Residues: CASSPLWSGGPDTQYF.

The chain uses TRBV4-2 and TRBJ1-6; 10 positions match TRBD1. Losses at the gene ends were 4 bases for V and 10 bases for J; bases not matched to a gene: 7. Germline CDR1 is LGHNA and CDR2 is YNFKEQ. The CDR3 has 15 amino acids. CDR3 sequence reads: CASSRGQGVDSPLHF. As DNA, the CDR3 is TGTGCCAGCAGCCGTGGACAGGGGGTCGACTCACCCCTCCACTTT.

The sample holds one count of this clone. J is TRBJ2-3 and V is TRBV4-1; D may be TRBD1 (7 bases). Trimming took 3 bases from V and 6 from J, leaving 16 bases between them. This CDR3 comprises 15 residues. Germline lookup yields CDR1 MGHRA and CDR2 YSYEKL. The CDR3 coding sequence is TGCGCCAGCAGCCAGACGGAGGGGGCCGCTGATACGCAGTATTTT. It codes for CASSQTEGAADTQYF.

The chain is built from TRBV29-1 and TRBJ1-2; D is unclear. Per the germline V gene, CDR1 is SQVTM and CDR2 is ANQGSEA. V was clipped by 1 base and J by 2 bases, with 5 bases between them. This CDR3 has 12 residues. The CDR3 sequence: CSVEVQNYGYTF. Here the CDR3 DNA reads TGCAGCGTTGAAGTCCAAAACTATGGCTACACCTTC.